This T cell receptor beta chain was found in a study of shared clonotypes between healthy human individuals. V lost 4 bases, J lost 5 bases, and 11 bases lay in between. The CDR3 sequence is 13 residues long. Looked up from germline, CDR1 is SNHLY and CDR2 is FYNNEI. Clones were sequenced by immunoSEQ multiplex PCR, and TCRdb holds only the in-frame ones, with some missing. The repertoire holds 850,000 to 1,200,000 clones, about 76% seen once, with 1.4% to 1.5% in the top ten. This rearrangement joins TRBV2 to TRBJ2-5, with a tentative D call TRBD1 (6 bases). Sequencing input: memory CD4+ T cells sorted from blood. The subset denotes: CD45RA-negative fraction. This TCR was recovered from a man younger than 35 in good health. CDR3 sequence (DNA): TGTGCCAGCAGTGTACAGGGCACGGAGACCCAGTACTTC. Translated: CASSVQGTETQYF.